This is a list of T cell receptor beta chains from one sample in a study of blood T cell repertoires in COVID-19. Using immunoSEQ multiplex PCR, the repertoire was profiled, and TCRdb retains in-frame clones only, with some absent. The table lists 150,000 to 200,000 clones, 81% of them singletons. The specimen sequenced was peripheral blood. These receptor sequences come from a woman older than 75 with COVID-19, enrolled during active disease. Both conserved end residues are part of each CDR3.

CDR3 length	V gene	J gene	CDR3 protein
14	TRBV14	TRBJ2-6	CASSQASGANVLTF
15	TRBV19	TRBJ2-1	CASSMWRDRGNEQFF
15	TRBV3-1/TRBV3-2	TRBJ1-1	CASSQVPGGSTEAFF
16	TRBV5-4	TRBJ2-5	CASSRDSERVQETQYF
15	TRBV5-1	TRBJ1-3	CASSLTGGSGNTIYF
13	TRBV5-1	TRBJ1-2	CASSLEGGYGYTF
11	TRBV30	TRBJ2-7	CAWSAGHQQYF
14	TRBV2	TRBJ2-2	CASSGTGAPGELFF
14	TRBV5-1	TRBJ1-6	CASSLRDLDSPLHF
16	TRBV28	TRBJ2-2	CASSSMGLAVTGELFF
14	TRBV21-1	TRBJ2-7	CASSGALKPYEQYF